This T cell receptor beta chain was sequenced during a study of shared clonotypes between healthy human individuals. Points from the study as a whole: Clonotype sharing among donors, it was expected, would be affected by sequencing depth.

Several immunoSEQ plates held equal portions of the genomic DNA taken from each subset. The replicate PCRs on unsorted PBMC were given around 0.3 ug DNA, which is 25,000 to 30,000 T cell genomes. Using ten immunoSEQ deep assay plates, investigators sequenced unsorted PBMC DNA. Sequenced by immunoSEQ multiplex PCR; TCRdb stores in-frame clones only, minus some. In the table there are about half a million clones, approximately 81% of which are singletons. The CDR3 covers 16 residues. Germline CDR1 SGHRS, CDR2 YFSETQ. With 0 bases removed from V and 3 bases from J, the gap between germline ends came to 12 bases. On this clone itself: Its antigen remains unidentified.

The sequence derives from a woman between 35 and 50 years old in good health. Some clones in this sample may be carry-over from other donors' samples. The J gene is TRBJ2-2, the V gene TRBV5-1, with D maybe TRBD2 (6 bases). Material: PBMCs. The CDR3: CASSLDGGSDTGELFF. DNA of the CDR3: TGCGCCAGCAGCTTGGACGGGGGATCGGACACCGGGGAGCTGTTTTTT.